This TCR beta chain derives from a study of CD8 T cells in Susac syndrome. After extraction with the RNeasy kit, about 0.45 to 1 ug of the RNA was reverse transcribed using random hexamers. TCR beta CDR3 was amplified by immunoSEQ covering 54 Vbeta and 13 Jbeta. TCRdb processed the immunoSEQ multiplex PCR reads anew with MiXCR; each CDR3 protein has one entry. This table holds over 150,000 distinct CDR3 sequences, roughly 92% found once. Germline V lookup: CDR1 MNHNY, CDR2 SVGAGI (reference sequence). The CDR3 is made up of 12 amino acids. V was clipped by 4 bases and J by 7 bases, with 8 bases between them.

The chain couples TRBV6-6 to TRBJ2-1; D unclear. Sequencing was done on a sample of CD4+ T cells from PBMCs. The sequence derives from a human donor with multiple sclerosis. The DNA of the CDR3 is TGTGCCAGCAGTTCGACTTTTAATGAGCAGTTCTTC. This encodes CASSSTFNEQFF.